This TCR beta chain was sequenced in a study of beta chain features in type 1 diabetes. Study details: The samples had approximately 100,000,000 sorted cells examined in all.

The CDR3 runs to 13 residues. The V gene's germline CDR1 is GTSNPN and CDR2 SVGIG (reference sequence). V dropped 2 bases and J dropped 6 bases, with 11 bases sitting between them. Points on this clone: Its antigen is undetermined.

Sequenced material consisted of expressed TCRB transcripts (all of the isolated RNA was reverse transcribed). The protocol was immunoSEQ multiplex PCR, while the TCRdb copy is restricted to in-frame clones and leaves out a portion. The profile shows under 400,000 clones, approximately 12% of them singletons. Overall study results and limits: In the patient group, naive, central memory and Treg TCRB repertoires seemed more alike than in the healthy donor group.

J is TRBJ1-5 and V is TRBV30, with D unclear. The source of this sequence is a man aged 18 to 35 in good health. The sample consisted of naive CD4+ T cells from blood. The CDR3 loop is CAWSPEETQPQHF. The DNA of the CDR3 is TGTGCCTGGAGTCCCGAGGAGACTCAGCCCCAGCATTTT. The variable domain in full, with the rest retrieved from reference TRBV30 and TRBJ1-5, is SQTIHQWPATLVQPVGSPLSLECTVEGTSNPNLYWYRQAAGRGLQLLFYSVGIGQISSEVPQNLSASRPQDRQFILSSKKLLLSDSGFYLCAWSPEETQPQHFGDGTRLSIL.